This is a list of T cell receptor beta chains from one sample in a study of PD-1 blockade in classical Hodgkin lymphoma. Some clones are missing from TCRdb's copy, which holds only in-frame ones; the method was immunoSEQ multiplex PCR. The sample has 25,000 to 35,000 clones; about 86% are singletons. Material: CD4+ T cells from blood, obtained before the fourth cycle of nivolumab. These receptor sequences come from a human donor with classical Hodgkin lymphoma. Both conserved end residues are trimmed from each CDR3. A D gene is named only where the DNA matches it firmly. Where a row states a size, it is once, few, many or the class of an expanded clone; other rows omit it.

d_gene: TRBD1; v_gene: TRBV6-5; abundance: NA; j_gene: TRBJ2-2; CDR3aa: ASSYSTGGHTGELF
d_gene: TRBD1; v_gene: TRBV4-2; abundance: NA; j_gene: TRBJ1-1; CDR3aa: ASSQDRDRGAKEAF
d_gene: NA; v_gene: TRBV28; abundance: NA; j_gene: TRBJ1-4; CDR3aa: ATSLAGALATNEKLF
d_gene: NA; v_gene: TRBV27; abundance: NA; j_gene: TRBJ2-7; CDR3aa: ASSLGMTGTYEQY
d_gene: NA; v_gene: TRBV7-7; abundance: once; j_gene: TRBJ2-7; CDR3aa: ASSLDGGRQY
d_gene: NA; v_gene: TRBV6-1; abundance: few; j_gene: TRBJ1-2; CDR3aa: ASSEAPQGVYGYT
d_gene: TRBD1; v_gene: TRBV2; abundance: NA; j_gene: TRBJ2-1; CDR3aa: ASARGTGVGYNEQF
d_gene: TRBD2; v_gene: TRBV10-3; abundance: NA; j_gene: TRBJ2-1; CDR3aa: AISEAGGNNEQF
d_gene: TRBD1; v_gene: TRBV6-6; abundance: NA; j_gene: TRBJ1-5; CDR3aa: ASSPRQGTGNQPQH
d_gene: TRBD1; v_gene: TRBV7-2; abundance: NA; j_gene: TRBJ2-7; CDR3aa: ASSLVPDRGGEQY
d_gene: NA; v_gene: TRBV2; abundance: once; j_gene: TRBJ1-4; CDR3aa: ASSGTFEEKLF
d_gene: NA; v_gene: TRBV13; abundance: few; j_gene: TRBJ1-5; CDR3aa: ASSLRVKVGDNQPQH
d_gene: NA; v_gene: TRBV7-8; abundance: NA; j_gene: TRBJ2-3; CDR3aa: ASSLARGTATHTDTQY
d_gene: TRBD2; v_gene: TRBV30; abundance: NA; j_gene: TRBJ2-7; CDR3aa: AWNEVRLAGHFSYEQY
d_gene: NA; v_gene: TRBV19; abundance: few; j_gene: TRBJ1-2; CDR3aa: ASSISRDAGYGYT
d_gene: NA; v_gene: TRBV28; abundance: NA; j_gene: TRBJ2-7; CDR3aa: ASSFQEPIYEQY
d_gene: NA; v_gene: TRBV2; abundance: once; j_gene: TRBJ2-3; CDR3aa: ASSEVVTDTQY
d_gene: NA; v_gene: TRBV11-2; abundance: NA; j_gene: TRBJ1-5; CDR3aa: ASSQGRGWGQPQH